The entry that follows covers one TCR beta chain sequence. This entry is derived from a study of PD-L1 blockade in urothelial cancer. Study context: Chemotherapy regimens numbering 0 to 3 had been given to patients.

The method was immunoSEQ multiplex PCR; TCRdb's version includes in-frame clones alone and lacks a portion of them. The table records tens of thousands of clones, approximately 80% of them present only once. Documented time point: pretreatment peripheral blood. The receptor comes from a man in his 70s with urothelial cancer. The sequenced sample was PBMCs, obtained around atezolizumab (anti-PD-L1) treatment.

The chain's CDR3 is CASRGLAYGYTF. DNA for the CDR3: TGTGCCAGCAGGGGGCTGGCCTATGGCTACACCTTC. This sequence joins TRBV6-5 and TRBJ1-2; weak D call: TRBD1 (5 bases). The ends were cut back, 6 bases at V and 4 bases at J, with 9 bases in the middle. The CDR3 covers 12 residues. Per the germline V gene, CDR1 is MNHEY and CDR2 is SVGAGI.